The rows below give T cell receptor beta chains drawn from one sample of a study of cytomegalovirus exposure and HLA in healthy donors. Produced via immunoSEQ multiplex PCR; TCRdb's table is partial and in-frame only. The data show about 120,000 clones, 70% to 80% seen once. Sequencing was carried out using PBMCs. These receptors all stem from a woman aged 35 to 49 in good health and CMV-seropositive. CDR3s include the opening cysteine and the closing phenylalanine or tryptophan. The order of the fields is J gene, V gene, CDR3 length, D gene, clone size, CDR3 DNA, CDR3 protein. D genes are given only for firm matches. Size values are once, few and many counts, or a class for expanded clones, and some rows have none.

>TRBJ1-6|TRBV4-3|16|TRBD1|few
TGCGCCAGCAGCCAAGACGTCCCGGGACAGGGGTCACCCCTCCACTTT
CASSQDVPGQGSPLHF
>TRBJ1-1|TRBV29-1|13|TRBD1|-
TGCAGCGTTTGGGGACAGCTGAACACTGAAGCTTTCTTT
CSVWGQLNTEAFF
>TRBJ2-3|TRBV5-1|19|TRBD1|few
TGCGCCAGCAGCTCCCGTCCGGGACAGACAAGATCTAGCACAGATACGCAGTATTTT
CASSSRPGQTRSSTDTQYF
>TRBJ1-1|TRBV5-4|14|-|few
TGTGCCAGCAGCGTCGCGGGGGCGCGGGGTGAAGCTTTCTTT
CASSVAGARGEAFF
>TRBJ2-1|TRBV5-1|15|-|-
TGCGCCAGCAGCGTGACTAGTCCTTCCTACAATGAGCAGTTCTTC
CASSVTSPSYNEQFF
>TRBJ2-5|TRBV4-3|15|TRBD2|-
TGCGCCAGCAGCCAAGAGCGGGGGGGCCAAGAGACCCAGTACTTC
CASSQERGGQETQYF
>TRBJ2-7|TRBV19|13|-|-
TGTGCCAGTAGTAGCACGGTCCAGGACGAGCAGTACTTC
CASSSTVQDEQYF
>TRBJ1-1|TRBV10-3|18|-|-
TGTGCCATCAGTGGGGGTGGATCAGGGCGGAGGGCGAACACTGAAGCTTTCTTT
CAISGGGSGRRANTEAFF
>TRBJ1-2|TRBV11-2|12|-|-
TGTGCCAGCAGCTTCGCGTACTATGGCTACACCTTC
CASSFAYYGYTF
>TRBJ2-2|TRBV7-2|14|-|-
TGTGCCAGCATCTGGGGAGGGACAACCGGGGAGCTGTTTTTT
CASIWGGTTGELFF
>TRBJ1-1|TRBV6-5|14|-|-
TGTGCCAGCCGACGGGGGAACCGGAACACTGAAGCTTTCTTT
CASRRGNRNTEAFF
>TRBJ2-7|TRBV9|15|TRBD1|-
TGTGCCAGCAGCTCATCCGGGACAGGGGGAGGCGAGCAGTACTTC
CASSSSGTGGGEQYF
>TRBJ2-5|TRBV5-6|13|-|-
TGTGCCAGCAGCTTGGGAGGGAGAGAGACCCAGTACTTC
CASSLGGRETQYF
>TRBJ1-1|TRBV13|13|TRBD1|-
TGTGCCAGCTCTACAGGGGGGGGAACTGAAGCTTTCTTT
CASSTGGGTEAFF
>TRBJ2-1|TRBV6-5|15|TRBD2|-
TGTGCCAGCAACGGACTAGCGGGGGGCCACAATGAGCAGTTCTTC
CASNGLAGGHNEQFF
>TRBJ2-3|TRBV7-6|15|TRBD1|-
TGTGCCAGCAGCAGAACGGGACAGGGGACAGATACGCAGTATTTT
CASSRTGQGTDTQYF
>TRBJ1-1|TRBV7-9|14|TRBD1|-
TGTGCCAGCACCAAGGGACAGTTGAACACTGAAGCTTTCTTT
CASTKGQLNTEAFF
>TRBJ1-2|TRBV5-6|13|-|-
TGTGCCAGCAGGGCAGACAGAAACTATGGCTACACCTTC
CASRADRNYGYTF
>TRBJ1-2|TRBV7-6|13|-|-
TGTGCCAGCAGCTTATCCGGGATCGGCAGCTACACCTTC
CASSLSGIGSYTF
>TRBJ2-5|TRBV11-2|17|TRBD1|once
TGTGCCAGCAGCTTTGTGGGGTACAGGGGCTCCCAAGAGACCCAGTACTTC
CASSFVGYRGSQETQYF
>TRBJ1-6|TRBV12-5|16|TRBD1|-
TGTGCTAGTGGTTCGACAGGGAGCTCCTATAATTCACCCCTCCACTTT
CASGSTGSSYNSPLHF
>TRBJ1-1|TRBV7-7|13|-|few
TGTGCTAGCAGCTTAGAACGGGGGACTGAAGCTTTCTTT
CASSLERGTEAFF
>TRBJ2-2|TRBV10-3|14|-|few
TGTGCCATCAGTGATCAGGGTCGGACCGGGGAGCTGTTTTTT
CAISDQGRTGELFF
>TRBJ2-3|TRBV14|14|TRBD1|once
TGTGCCAGCAGCCAGTGGACAGGGGTGGATACGCAGTATTTT
CASSQWTGVDTQYF
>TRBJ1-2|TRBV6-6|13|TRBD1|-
TGTGCCAGCAGCCAGGGACAGATCTATGGCTACACCTTC
CASSQGQIYGYTF
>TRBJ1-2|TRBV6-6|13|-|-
TGTGCCAGCAGTCCCGGGGAATCCTATGGCTACACCTTC
CASSPGESYGYTF
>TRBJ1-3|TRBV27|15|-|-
TGTGCCAGCAGTTTATCCCACTCCTCTGGAAACACCATATATTTT
CASSLSHSSGNTIYF
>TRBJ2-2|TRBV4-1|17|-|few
TGCGCCAGCAGCCAAGGGAAAGGGACACTCATCACCGGGGAGCTGTTTTTT
CASSQGKGTLITGELFF
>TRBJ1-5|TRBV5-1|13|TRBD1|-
TGCGCCAGCAGCCACGGACAGGAGCAGCCCCAGCATTTT
CASSHGQEQPQHF
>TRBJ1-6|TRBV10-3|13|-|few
TGTGCCATCAAAGAAAAACCAGATTCACCCCTCCACTTT
CAIKEKPDSPLHF